A single sample is the source of the 11 T cell receptor beta chains below, sequenced in a study of blood T cell repertoires in COVID-19. Libraries were prepared by immunoSEQ multiplex PCR; TCRdb keeps only in-frame clonotypes and omits some of them. This sample yields some 130,000 clones, of which almost 80% are seen a single time; approximately 11% belongs to the top ten. The sequenced sample was peripheral blood. These receptors came from a man between 60 and 75 years old who had recovered from COVID-19.

This chain links TRBV5-1 with TRBJ2-2; TRBD1 might be the D (6 bases). This CDR3 is 16 amino acids long. Trimming shortened V by 4 bases and J by 3 bases, and 16 bases separated the two germline ends. Germline V lookup: CDR1 SGHRS, CDR2 YFSETQ. The CDR3 nucleotides read TGCGCCAGCAGCCCGCAGGGGCTTGGTGACACCGGGGAGCTGTTTTTT. Amino acid sequence: CASSPQGLGDTGELFF.

This chain uses TRBV7-9 with TRBJ2-5, with 7 bases fitting TRBD1. From germline, CDR1 is SEHNR and CDR2 FQNEAQ (reference sequence). The CDR3 totals 17 residues. The V and J ends lost 4 bases and 4 bases, in that order; junction bases with no gene match: 15. CDR3 nucleotide sequence: TGTGCCAGCAGCTCCCCCAGGGGGAGAGAAGTGACAGAGACCCAGTACTTC. Residues: CASSSPRGREVTETQYF.

The rearrangement links TRBV19 to TRBJ2-5; tentative D call: TRBD2 (6 bases). V was clipped by 6 bases and J by 0 bases, with 14 bases between them. Looked up from germline, CDR1 is LNHDA and CDR2 is SQIVND (reference sequence). There are 15 residues in the CDR3. The CDR3 bases are TGTGCCAGTAGCCGAAGGAGGGGATACCAAGAGACCCAGTACTTC. This gives the protein CASSRRRGYQETQYF.

The chain couples TRBV9 to TRBJ2-5; no firm D call. Looked up from germline, CDR1 is SGDLS and CDR2 is YYNGEE. The V and J ends lost 4 bases and 1 base respectively, with 8 bases between them. This CDR3 spans 13 amino acids. The CDR3 DNA sequence: TGTGCCAGCAGCTCCCTCAGCCAAGAGACCCAGTACTTC. Translated, it gives CASSSLSQETQYF.

This clone occurred once. The chain is built from TRBV5-1 and TRBJ2-1; D call uncertain. Germline V CDR1 and CDR2: SGHRS, YFSETQ. There are 13 residues in the CDR3. V was pared by 0 bases and J by 8 bases, with 9 bases between. The CDR3 coding sequence is TGCGCCAGCAGCTTGGACCTAGTCTATGAGCAGTTCTTC. The encoded protein is CASSLDLVYEQFF.

The rearrangement uses TRBV30 and TRBJ2-5; 8 nucleotides line up with TRBD1. The CDR3 consists of 13 residues. Germline V CDR1 and CDR2: GTSNPN, SVGIG (reference sequence). V shed 3 bases and J 5 bases; nucleotides not matched to a gene: 5. The CDR3 DNA is TGTGCCTGGAGCCAGGGGGCTGTTGAGACCCAGTACTTC. Encoded protein: CAWSQGAVETQYF.

This clone has more than one count but fewer than ten. The gene calls are TRBV19 and TRBJ1-5; TRBD1 matches at 8 bases. Unmatched junction bases numbered 3, after V lost 7 bases and J lost 1 base. This CDR3 is built from 14 residues. Per germline, CDR1 LNHDA and CDR2 SQIVND (reference sequence). CDR3 region: CASNNRGSNQPQHF. The CDR3 coding sequence is TGTGCCAGTAATAACAGGGGGAGCAATCAGCCCCAGCATTTT.

The gene calls are TRBV25-1 and TRBJ1-4; D is uncertain. This CDR3 has 16 amino acids. V was clipped by 4 bases and J by 4 bases, with 16 bases between them. Germline lookup yields CDR1 MGHDK and CDR2 SYGVNS. CDR3 sequence: CASSGPLGLINEKLFF. The CDR3 DNA sequence: TGTGCCAGCAGTGGCCCCCTCGGACTGATTAATGAAAAACTGTTTTTT.

The rearrangement uses TRBV5-4 and TRBJ2-3; 9 bases are a match to TRBD2. The CDR3 contains 17 residues. Germline values: CDR1 SGHNT, CDR2 YYREEE (reference sequence). V lost 4 bases and J lost 4; bases outside the gene matches: 13. DNA of the CDR3: TGTGCCAGCAGCCTCCCTTCTAGTAGCGGGGGAGCAGATACGCAGTATTTT. Amino acid sequence: CASSLPSSSGGADTQYF.

V usage is TRBV6-5 and J usage is TRBJ2-2; 9 bases are shared with TRBD1. V lost 7 bases, J lost 3 bases, and 6 bases stayed unmatched. Looked up from germline, CDR1 is MNHEY and CDR2 is SVGAGI. The CDR3 has 15 residues. CDR3 sequence (DNA): TGTGCCAGCACCCAACAGGGGGCGTACACCGGGGAGCTGTTTTTT. Its protein is CASTQQGAYTGELFF.

The rearrangement links TRBV7-2 to TRBJ2-3; 12 bases line up with TRBD2. The CDR3 runs to 17 residues. Germline CDR1 is SGHTA and CDR2 is FQGNSA. V trimming: 1 base; J trimming: 3 bases; junction bases outside the gene matches: 5. CDR3 sequence reads: CASSLGLAGELTDTQYF. CDR3 DNA: TGTGCCAGCAGCTTAGGACTAGCGGGAGAATTAACAGATACGCAGTATTTT.